This entry features one TCR beta chain sequence. The CDR3 loop spans 14 amino acids. J was trimmed by 7 bases and V by 6 bases; bases with no gene match: 5. CDR1 and CDR2 (germline): SGHKS, YYEKEE (reference sequence). The data belong to a study of control samples from healthy donors and cancer patients. Clones were read by immunoSEQ multiplex PCR, and TCRdb kept only the in-frame ones, dropping some. The sample lists 150,000 to 180,000 clones, over 90% occurring once. Sequencing input: blood. The sequence was obtained from a man between 50 and 59 years old in good health. The chain recombines TRBV5-5 with TRBJ2-1; TRBD2 agrees at 12 bases. CDR3 loop: CASTWTSGKNEQFF. In DNA form, the CDR3 reads TGTGCCAGCACCTGGACTAGCGGGAAGAATGAGCAGTTCTTC.